This entry features one TCR beta chain sequence. The sample belongs to a study of cytomegalovirus exposure and HLA in healthy donors. V was clipped by 8 bases and J by 6 bases, with 9 bases between them. CDR3 length: 11 amino acids. This PCR relied on a set of 60 Vbeta primers and 13 Jbeta primers. Produced via immunoSEQ multiplex PCR; TCRdb's table is partial and in-frame only. The profile covers approximately 160,000 clones, with 77% appearing a single time and approximately 1.6% taken by the ten largest. The sample was PBMCs. This chain connects TRBV5-3 to TRBJ1-5; D uncertain. TRBV5-3 is an ORF; its function is uncertain. This clonotype was obtained from a woman aged 25 to 45 in good health and CMV-seronegative. CDR3 bases: TGTGCCAGGACTAAGGGTCAGCCCCAGCATTTT. The encoded protein is CARTKGQPQHF.